This T cell receptor (beta chain) was identified during a study of T-cell memory formation after mild COVID-19. This clonotype was recorded many times. This CDR3 region has 13 residues. V lost 2 bases, J lost 2 bases, and 10 bases lay in between. Germline CDR1 is GTSNPN and CDR2 is SVGIG (reference sequence). Using constant-segment primers, 5'RACE produced TCR alpha and TCR beta cDNA libraries carrying sample barcodes and UMIs. TCRdb re-called the 5' RACE reads through MiXCR, storing one row per CDR3 protein. The profile shows some 250,000 distinct CDR3 sequences, 8% to 10% of them singletons. This chain uses TRBV30 with TRBJ2-7; D unresolved. Sequenced material: PBMCs or a T cell subset sorted from them (not recorded which). This clonotype originated in a young man who had mild COVID-19 (a few samples of this study predate the infection). Cell type and time point are not known. The CDR3 protein is CAWSSQAAYEQYF. The CDR3 nucleotides read TGTGCCTGGAGTTCCCAGGCTGCCTACGAGCAGTACTTC.